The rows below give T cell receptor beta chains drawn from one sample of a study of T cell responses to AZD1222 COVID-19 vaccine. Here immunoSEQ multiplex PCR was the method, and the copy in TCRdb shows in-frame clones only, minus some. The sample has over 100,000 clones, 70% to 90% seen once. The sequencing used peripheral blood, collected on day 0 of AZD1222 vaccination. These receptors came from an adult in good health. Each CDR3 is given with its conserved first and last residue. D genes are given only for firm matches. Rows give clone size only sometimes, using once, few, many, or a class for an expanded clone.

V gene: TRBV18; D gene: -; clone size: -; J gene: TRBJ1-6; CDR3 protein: CASSQDWGFHF; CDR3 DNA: TGTGCCAGCTCACAGGACTGGGGGTTCCACTTT
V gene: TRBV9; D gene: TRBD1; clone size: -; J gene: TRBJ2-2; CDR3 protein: CASSRTGSPGTGELFF; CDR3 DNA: TGTGCCAGCAGTCGGACAGGTTCCCCGGGCACCGGGGAGCTGTTTTTT
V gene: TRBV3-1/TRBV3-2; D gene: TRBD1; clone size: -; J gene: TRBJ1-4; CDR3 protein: CASSRRQGNEKLFF; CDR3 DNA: TGTGCCAGCAGCCGCCGACAGGGGAATGAAAAACTGTTTTTT
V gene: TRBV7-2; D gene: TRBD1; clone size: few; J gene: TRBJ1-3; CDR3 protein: CASSERQGNGNTIYF; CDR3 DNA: TGTGCCAGCAGCGAACGACAGGGGAATGGAAACACCATATATTTT
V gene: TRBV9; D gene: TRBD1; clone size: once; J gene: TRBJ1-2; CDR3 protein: CASSVTGDKNYGYTF; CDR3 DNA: TGTGCCAGCAGCGTAACAGGGGACAAGAACTATGGCTACACCTTC
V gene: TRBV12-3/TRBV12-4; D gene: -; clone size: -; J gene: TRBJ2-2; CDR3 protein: CASSTSSGSRLFF; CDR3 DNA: TGTGCCAGCAGTACCTCTTCGGGGAGTAGGCTGTTTTTT
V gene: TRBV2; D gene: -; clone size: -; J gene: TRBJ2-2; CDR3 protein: CASSEVLGQKNTGELFF; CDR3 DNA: TGTGCCAGCAGTGAAGTGCTGGGACAAAAGAACACCGGGGAGCTGTTTTTT
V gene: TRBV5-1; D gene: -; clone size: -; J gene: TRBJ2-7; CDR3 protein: CASRVASSSYEQYF; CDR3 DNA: TGCGCCAGCAGAGTAGCGTCTAGCTCCTACGAGCAGTACTTC
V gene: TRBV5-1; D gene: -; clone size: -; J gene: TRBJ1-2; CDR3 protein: CASSVGGPHYGYTF; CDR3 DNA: TGCGCCAGCAGCGTGGGGGGCCCTCACTATGGCTACACCTTC
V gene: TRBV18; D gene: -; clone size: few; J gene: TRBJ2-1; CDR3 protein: CASSRGSDNEQFF; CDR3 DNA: TGTGCCAGCTCACGGGGTTCGGACAATGAGCAGTTCTTC
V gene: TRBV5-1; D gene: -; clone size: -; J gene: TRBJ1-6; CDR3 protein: CASRIQGYYNSPLHF; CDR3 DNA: TGCGCCAGCAGAATTCAGGGTTACTATAATTCACCCCTCCACTTT
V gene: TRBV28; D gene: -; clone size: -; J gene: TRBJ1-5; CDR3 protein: CASSLGLYSNQPQHF; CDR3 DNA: TGTGCCAGCAGTTTAGGACTGTATAGCAATCAGCCCCAGCATTTT
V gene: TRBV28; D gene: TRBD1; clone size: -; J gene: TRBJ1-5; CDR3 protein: CASSPRDSNSNQPQHF; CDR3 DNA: TGTGCCAGCAGTCCACGGGACAGCAATAGCAATCAGCCCCAGCATTTT
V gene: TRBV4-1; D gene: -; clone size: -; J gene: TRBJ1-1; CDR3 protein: CASSQPDRPSEAFF; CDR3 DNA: TGCGCCAGCAGCCAACCCGACAGGCCCTCTGAAGCTTTCTTT
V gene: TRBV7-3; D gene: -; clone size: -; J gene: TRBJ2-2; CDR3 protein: CASSPPGNVGELFF; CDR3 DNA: TGTGCCAGCAGCCCTCCAGGGAATGTCGGGGAGCTGTTTTTT